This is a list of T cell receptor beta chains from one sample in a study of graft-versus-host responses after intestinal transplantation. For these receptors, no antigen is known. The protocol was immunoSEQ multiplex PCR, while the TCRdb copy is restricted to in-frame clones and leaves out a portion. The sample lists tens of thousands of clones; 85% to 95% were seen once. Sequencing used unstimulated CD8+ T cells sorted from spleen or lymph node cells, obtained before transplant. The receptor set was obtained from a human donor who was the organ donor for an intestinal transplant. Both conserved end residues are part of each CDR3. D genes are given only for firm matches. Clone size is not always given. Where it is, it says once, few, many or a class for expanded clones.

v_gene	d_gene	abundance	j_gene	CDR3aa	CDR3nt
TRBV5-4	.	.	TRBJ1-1	CASSLGTEAFF	TGTGCCAGCAGCTTGGGTACTGAAGCTTTCTTT
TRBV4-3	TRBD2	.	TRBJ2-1	CASSQVTSGGDEQFF	TGCGCCAGCAGCCAAGTAACTAGCGGGGGGGATGAGCAGTTCTTC
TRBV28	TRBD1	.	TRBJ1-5	CAILQGGGGNQPQHF	TGTGCCATCCTCCAGGGGGGCGGGGGCAATCAGCCCCAGCATTTT
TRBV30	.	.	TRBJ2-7	CAWSGAAGAGEQYF	TGTGCCTGGAGTGGAGCGGCGGGGGCGGGCGAGCAGTACTTC
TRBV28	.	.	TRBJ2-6	CASSLTVSGANVLTF	TGTGCCAGCAGTTTAACAGTCTCTGGGGCCAACGTCCTGACTTTC
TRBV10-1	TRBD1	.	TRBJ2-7	CASSEFGTGSHEQYF	TGCGCCAGCAGTGAGTTCGGGACAGGGTCCCACGAGCAGTACTTC
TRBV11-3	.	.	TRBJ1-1	CASSYRGVIDTEAFF	TGTGCCAGCAGCTATAGGGGGGTGATAGACACTGAAGCTTTCTTT
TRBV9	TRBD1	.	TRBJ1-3	CASSVDDAGGLLYF	TGTGCCAGCAGCGTAGACGACGCAGGGGGCCTCTTATATTTT
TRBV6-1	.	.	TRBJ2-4	CASSESQTWDIQYF	TGTGCCAGCAGTGAATCCCAGACTTGGGACATTCAGTACTTC
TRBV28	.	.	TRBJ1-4	CASSLLWVGGEKLFF	TGTGCCAGCAGCCTACTTTGGGTCGGGGGTGAAAAACTGTTTTTT
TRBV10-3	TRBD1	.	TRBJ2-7	CASRGPGRQGFHEQYF	TGTGCCAGCAGGGGGCCGGGTCGACAGGGGTTTCACGAGCAGTACTTC
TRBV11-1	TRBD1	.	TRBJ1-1	CASSPDRGNTEAFF	TGTGCCAGCAGCCCTGACAGGGGGAACACTGAAGCTTTCTTT
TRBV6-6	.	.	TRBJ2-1	CASRSAGYYNEQFF	TGTGCCAGCAGGTCGGCTGGGTACTACAATGAGCAGTTCTTC
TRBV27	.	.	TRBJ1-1	CASSLGIRGTEAFF	TGTGCCAGCAGTTTAGGAATCAGGGGCACTGAAGCTTTCTTT
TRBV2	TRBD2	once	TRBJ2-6	CASSESGGGANVLTF	TGTGCCAGCAGTGAATCGGGAGGAGGGGCCAACGTCCTGACTTTC
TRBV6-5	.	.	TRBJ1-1	CASSNQPGANTEAFF	TGTGCCAGCAGTAACCAACCGGGGGCAAACACTGAAGCTTTCTTT
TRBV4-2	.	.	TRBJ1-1	CASSQDPSGDTEAFF	TGTGCCAGCAGCCAAGATCCAAGCGGGGACACTGAAGCTTTCTTT
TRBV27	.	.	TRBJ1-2	CASSLYAEAFGYTF	TGTGCCAGCAGTTTATACGCGGAAGCATTTGGCTACACCTTC
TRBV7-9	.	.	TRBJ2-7	CASSASSLENEQYF	TGTGCCAGCAGCGCATCCAGCCTAGAGAACGAGCAGTACTTC
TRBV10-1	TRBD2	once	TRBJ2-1	CASSEEGLAGGKLGNEQFF	TGCGCCAGCAGTGAAGAAGGACTAGCGGGGGGGAAGTTGGGGAATGAGCAGTTCTTC
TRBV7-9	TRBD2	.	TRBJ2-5	CASSPPASGGLPQTQYF	TGTGCCAGCAGCCCTCCTGCTAGCGGGGGGTTGCCACAGACCCAGTACTTC
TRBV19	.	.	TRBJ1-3	CASSSSSGVGNTIYF	TGTGCCTCCAGTAGTTCGTCCGGGGTTGGAAACACCATATATTTT
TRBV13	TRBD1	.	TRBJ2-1	CASSAPGGLGREQFF	TGTGCCAGCAGCGCCCCAGGGGGCCTCGGCCGGGAGCAGTTCTTC
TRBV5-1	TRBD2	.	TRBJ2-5	CASSLALAGASETQYF	TGCGCCAGCAGCTTGGCGTTAGCGGGGGCGTCAGAGACCCAGTACTTC
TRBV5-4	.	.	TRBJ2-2	CASSGTGTENTGELFF	TGTGCCAGCAGCGGGACCGGGACGGAGAACACCGGGGAGCTGTTTTTT
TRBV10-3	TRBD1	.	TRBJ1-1	CAISDTGAGDTEAFF	TGTGCCATCAGTGATACAGGGGCGGGGGACACTGAAGCTTTCTTT
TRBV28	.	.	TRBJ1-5	CASSLAGAGQPQHF	TGTGCCAGCAGTTTAGCAGGGGCAGGTCAGCCCCAGCATTTT
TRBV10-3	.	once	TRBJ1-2	CAISEPYRAEGYTF	TGTGCCATCAGTGAGCCATACAGGGCGGAGGGCTACACCTTC
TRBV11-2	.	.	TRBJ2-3	CASSYTDRGDTQYF	TGTGCCAGCAGCTACACAGATAGGGGGGATACGCAGTATTTT